This T cell receptor beta chain originates from a study of blood T cells in healthy people across ages. The authors ran a second PCR of 7 to 11 cycles using a sample-barcoded 5' primer and a J-beta primer mix. TCRdb itself ran the 5' RACE reads through MiXCR, one entry per CDR3 protein. This sample has just under 750,000 distinct CDR3 sequences, with 20% to 25% found just once. Whole-study findings and limits: Naive T cell percentage showed a strong correlation with the diversity of TCR beta. Donor CMV status, an unknown factor, possibly confounded changes in expanded clonotypes.

From germline, CDR1 is ENHRY and CDR2 SYGVKD. The CDR3 is made up of 18 amino acids. With respect to this clonotype: What it binds is unknown.

This receptor was obtained from a man between 65 and 85 years old in good health. The chain combines TRBV10-3 with TRBJ2-5; either TRBD1 or TRBD2 may fit D (5 bases each). The tail of the sequence fits TRBJ2-7 better, so the J call may be wrong. The sample was blood. The CDR3 loop reads CAISEGVGDLRGIDEQYF. The CDR3 nucleotides are TGTGCCATCAGTGAAGGGGTGGGGGATCTTAGGGGAATCGACGAGCAGTACTTC.